A single sample gave rise to the 28 T cell receptor beta chains below, sequenced in a study of cytomegalovirus exposure and HLA in healthy donors (TCRdb year 2017). The method behind the library was the immunoSEQ multiplex PCR assay. For the multiplex PCR, a mixture combining 60 forward primers for TCR Vbeta segments and 13 reverse primers for TCR Jbeta segments was used. TCRdb stores this immuneACCESS table with in-frame sequences only. Part of the clones is absent; in the studies checked, under half of the shortfall reflects unresolved V genes, and no reason is known for the rest. The sample table records about 67,000 clones. Of the sample, about 4.5% is held by the ten largest clones. Input material: PBMCs. The receptors derive from a woman in her 40s in good health and CMV-seropositive.

As regards this clone: Within the sample, other DNA sequences also encode this same CDR3. The chain joins TRBV11-3 to TRBJ2-7; D gene unclear. V was clipped by 5 bases and J by 4 bases, with 12 bases between them. This CDR3 has 13 amino acids. Germline lookup yields CDR1 SGHNT and CDR2 YENEEA. CDR3 DNA: TGTGCCAGCAGCCAGAGCGACCGATACGAGCAGTACTTC. This codes for CASSQSDRYEQYF.

This rearrangement joins TRBV9 to TRBJ1-2; 10 bases line up with TRBD1. The CDR3 contains 14 residues. Germline assignment: CDR1 SGDLS and CDR2 YYNGEE. J gave up 2 bases and V 3 bases, and 1 base lay outside the gene matches. CDR3 loop: CASSAGQGNYGYTF. CDR3 coding DNA: TGTGCCAGCAGCGCGGGACAGGGGAACTATGGCTACACCTTC.

The V call is TRBV7-9, the J call TRBJ1-1, with 10 nucleotides matching TRBD1. This CDR3 contains 19 residues. Per germline, CDR1 SEHNR and CDR2 FQNEAQ (reference sequence). V was clipped by 2 bases and J by 8 bases; unmatched bases: 20. The CDR3 loop reads CASSLTRGTTGTGAKEAFF. Written as DNA, the CDR3 is TGTGCCAGCAGCTTAACTAGGGGTACCACCGGGACAGGGGCGAAAGAAGCTTTCTTT.

This chain links TRBV6-5 with TRBJ1-1; D gene ambiguous. The V end lost 7 bases, the J end lost 4 bases, and 13 bases lay between the germline ends. The length of the CDR3 is 13 residues. CDR1 MNHEY and CDR2 SVGAGI come from the germline V gene. CDR3 in DNA: TGTGCCAGCAACTATGGCCGGAGCACTGAAGCTTTCTTT. This codes for CASNYGRSTEAFF.

The rearrangement links TRBV5-1 to TRBJ2-1; D is possibly TRBD1 (5 bases). Germline V lookup: CDR1 SGHRS, CDR2 YFSETQ. The CDR3 covers 13 residues. The V and J ends lost 4 bases and 4 bases respectively, with 9 bases between them. The CDR3 nucleotides are TGCGCCAGCAGCAAGGACAATTACAATGAGCAGTTCTTC. Encoded protein: CASSKDNYNEQFF.

CDR3 loop: CASSGRGRNTEAFF. CDR3 in DNA: TGTGCCAGCAGCGGGCGGGGGCGGAACACTGAAGCTTTCTTT. V is TRBV2 and J is TRBJ1-1; D is possibly TRBD1 (6 bases). CDR1 is SNHLY and CDR2 is FYNNEI in the germline V gene. CDR3 length equals 14 residues. V dropped 6 bases and J dropped 1 base, with 12 bases sitting between them.

The chain carries TRBV5-1 and TRBJ1-2; no clear D. In germline, CDR1 is SGHRS, CDR2 YFSETQ. Trimming took 0 bases from V and 8 from J, leaving 17 bases between them. The CDR3 runs to 15 residues. This chain's CDR3 is CASSLAREGREGYTF. The CDR3 nucleotides are TGCGCCAGCAGCTTGGCCCGTGAGGGAAGGGAGGGCTACACCTTC. Variable domain in full (rest from reference TRBV5-1 and TRBJ1-2): KAGVTQTPRYLIKTRGQQVTLSCSPISGHRSVSWYQQTPGQGLQFLFEYFSETQRNKGNFPGRFSGRQFSNSRSEMNVSTLELGDSALYLCASSLAREGREGYTFGSGTRLTVV.

This rearrangement joins TRBV4-3 to TRBJ2-7, with a possible D match to TRBD1 (6 bases). Trimming left V 0 bases short and J 0 bases short, with 18 bases between. The CDR3 consists of 18 residues. Germline CDR1 and CDR2: LGHNA and YSLEER. The CDR3 DNA is TGCGCCAGCAGCCAAGAATATCAGGGGCCCCTTCCCTCCTACGAGCAGTACTTC. It translates to CASSQEYQGPLPSYEQYF.

This sequence joins TRBV6-5 and TRBJ2-1; weak D call: TRBD2 (7 bases). The germline CDR1 and CDR2 sequences are MNHEY and SVGAGI. The ends were cut back, 2 bases at V and 7 bases at J, with 18 bases in the middle. The CDR3 contains 16 residues. The CDR3 DNA follows: TGTGCCAGCAGTTACGATTCCGAGGGGGAGGGAAATGAGCAGTTCTTC. Its translation is CASSYDSEGEGNEQFF.

This sequence joins TRBV11-3 and TRBJ2-1, with 8 bases aligning to TRBD1. This CDR3 is 17 amino acids long. V was pared by 5 bases and J by 5 bases, with 14 bases of the junction left unmatched. Germline values: CDR1 SGHNT, CDR2 YENEEA. The CDR3 sequence is CASSPNGGQGQNNEQFF. CDR3 DNA sequence: TGTGCCAGCAGCCCCAACGGCGGACAGGGACAGAACAATGAGCAGTTCTTC.

The chain recombines TRBV29-1 with TRBJ1-2; maybe TRBD1 (5 bases). With 3 bases removed from V and 7 bases from J, the gap between germline ends came to 6 bases. Germline V gene lookup returns CDR1 SQVTM and CDR2 ANQGSEA. The CDR3 is 10 amino acids. CDR3 in DNA: TGCAGCGTTGAGCAGGGTGGCTACACCTTC. Protein sequence: CSVEQGGYTF.

The J gene is TRBJ1-2, the V gene TRBV4-1; weak D call: TRBD1 (5 bases). Per the germline V gene, CDR1 is MGHRA and CDR2 is YSYEKL. This CDR3 is 16 amino acids long. With 2 bases removed from V and 8 bases from J, the gap between germline ends came to 21 bases. CDR3 sequence (DNA): TGCGCCAGCAGCCAATACAATGCGGGGCGCGGCCCCGGCTACACCTTC. It is translated as CASSQYNAGRGPGYTF.

With regard to this clone: The junction differs from germline at one of its ends, possibly a read error. This chain uses TRBV6-1 with TRBJ1-1; D not certain. CDR1 and CDR2 from the germline V gene are MNHNS and SASEGT. The CDR3 extends over 11 amino acids. The DNA for the CDR3 is TGTGCCAGCAAGCGGACGGACCCGGTGATCTTT. It encodes CASKRTDPVIF.

J is TRBJ1-5 and V is TRBV2; D possibly corresponds to TRBD1 (6 bases). Germline values: CDR1 SNHLY, CDR2 FYNNEI. The CDR3 is made up of 13 amino acids. V lost 6 bases, J lost 6 bases, and 12 bases lay in between. CDR3 in DNA: TGTGCCAGCAGAGAACAGGGCCTTCAGCCCCAGCATTTT. Protein sequence: CASREQGLQPQHF.

This chain joins TRBV4-1 and TRBJ2-5; 9 bases match TRBD2. Trimming at V came to 4 bases and at J to 3 bases, leaving 9 bases not matched to a gene. CDR3 size: 16 residues. Germline V gene lookup returns CDR1 MGHRA and CDR2 YSYEKL. CDR3 DNA: TGCGCCAGCAGCCGCGACAGTAGCGGGAGTAAAGAGACCCAGTACTTC. This gives the protein CASSRDSSGSKETQYF.

The chain combines TRBV7-7 with TRBJ2-5, with TRBD2 matching over 9 bases. The ends lost 1 base at V and 5 bases at J; junction bases unmatched: 5. CDR1 and CDR2 (germline): SSHAT, FNYEAQ (reference sequence). The CDR3 is made up of 15 amino acids. In DNA form, the CDR3 reads TGTGCCAGCAGCTTAGGCGGGGGGGCTAGGGAGACCCAGTACTTC. This codes for CASSLGGGARETQYF. Based on the CDR3 plus reference TRBV7-7 and TRBJ2-5, the full variable domain is GAGVSQSPRYKVTKRGQDVTLRCDPISSHATLYWYQQALGQGPEFLTYFNYEAQPDKSGLPSDRFSAERPEGSISTLTIQRTEQRDSAMYRCASSLGGGARETQYFGPGTRLLVL.

The rearrangement links TRBV7-3 to TRBJ2-3, with a weak D call TRBD1 (6 bases). This CDR3 is 16 amino acids long. V gave up 5 bases and J gave up 9 bases, with 24 bases separating them. CDR1 and CDR2 from the germline V gene are SGHTA and FQGTGA. In DNA form, the CDR3 reads TGTGCCAGCAGCCGAGCAGGGGCCCAAAACGCCGGCACGCAGTATTTT. Protein product: CASSRAGAQNAGTQYF.

The V and J genes are TRBV18 and TRBJ1-1; D gene ambiguous. The CDR3 spans 13 residues. V was cut by 2 bases and J by 1 base, with 5 bases left in between. Per the germline V gene, CDR1 is KGHSH and CDR2 is LQKENI. CDR3 protein: CASSPTANTEAFF. The CDR3 DNA is TGTGCCAGCTCACCAACAGCGAACACTGAAGCTTTCTTT.

This sequence joins TRBV28 and TRBJ1-4; the D is unclear. The CDR3 covers 12 residues. Germline V gene sequence: CDR1 MDHEN, CDR2 SYDVKM. V dropped 3 bases and J dropped 4 bases, with 3 bases sitting between them. The chain's CDR3 is CASSFRNEKLFF. CDR3 nucleotide sequence: TGTGCCAGCAGTTTCCGTAATGAAAAACTGTTTTTT.

This chain uses TRBV2 with TRBJ2-1; D ambiguous. Germline CDR1 reads SNHLY; CDR2 reads FYNNEI. Between the trimmed V and J ends, which lost 10 bases and 2 bases, there was a span of 12 bases. The CDR3 has 13 amino acids. The CDR3 protein is CATQLGAYNEQFF. The CDR3 DNA reads TGTGCCACCCAACTGGGCGCCTACAATGAGCAGTTCTTC.

The J gene is TRBJ2-1, the V gene TRBV10-2; D call uncertain. V shed 0 bases and J shed 6 bases, with 12 bases lying between them. The length of the CDR3 is 15 residues. In germline, CDR1 is WSHSY, CDR2 SAAADI. CDR3 nucleotides: TGCGCCAGCAGTGAGTCGAGGTTCGCCTCCAATGAGCAGTTCTTC. This codes for CASSESRFASNEQFF.

For this clone: A read error may account for a junction end that differs from germline. The chain links TRBV2 to TRBJ2-1, with D uncertain. CDR1 is SNHLY, CDR2 FYNNEI, per germline. CDR3 length: 12 residues. The CDR3: CARSDRYNEQFF. CDR3 nucleotides: TGTGCCCGCAGTGACCGGTACAATGAGCAGTTCTTC.

This chain uses TRBV19 with TRBJ2-7; TRBD2 aligns across 8 bases. CDR3 size: 14 residues. Germline lookup yields CDR1 LNHDA and CDR2 SQIVND (reference sequence). Losses at the gene ends were 6 bases for V and 5 bases for J; bases not matched to a gene: 9. Here the CDR3 reads CASSNFGGEDEQYF. In DNA form, the CDR3 reads TGTGCCAGTAGCAACTTCGGGGGGGAAGACGAGCAGTACTTC.

The genes are TRBV9 and TRBJ1-1; the D gene is possibly TRBD1 (5 bases). CDR1 SGDLS and CDR2 YYNGEE come from the germline V gene. This CDR3 spans 15 amino acids. Trimming shortened V by 0 bases and J by 1 base, and 10 bases separated the two germline ends. This chain's CDR3 is CASSVDARANTEAFF. CDR3 DNA sequence: TGTGCCAGCAGCGTAGACGCCAGGGCGAACACTGAAGCTTTCTTT.

The rearrangement joins TRBV29-1 to TRBJ2-1, with a weak D call TRBD1 (6 bases). Germline-derived CDR1 and CDR2 are SQVTM and ANQGSEA. The CDR3 extends over 12 amino acids. V was clipped by 3 bases and J by 7 bases, with 10 bases between them. The CDR3, as DNA: TGCAGCGTTGATACAGGGCTGAATGAGCAGTTCTTC. As protein: CSVDTGLNEQFF.

This chain joins TRBV7-9 and TRBJ2-7; D ambiguous. This CDR3 contains 13 residues. Trimming took off 6 bases at V and 6 bases at J, with 15 bases between the two ends. CDR1 SEHNR and CDR2 FQNEAQ come from the germline V gene (reference sequence). The CDR3 coding sequence is TGTGCCAGCAGACCTTCTCATCGTAGCGAGCAGTACTTC. As protein: CASRPSHRSEQYF.

This chain links TRBV7-2 with TRBJ2-1; TRBD2 agrees at 8 bases. The germline CDR1 and CDR2 sequences are SGHTA and FQGNSA. With V trimmed by 5 bases and J by 4 bases, 16 bases remained unmatched. CDR3 length equals 18 residues. CDR3 amino acids: CASSPSGVRAGAYNEQFF. In DNA form, the CDR3 reads TGTGCCAGCAGCCCATCGGGGGTCCGAGCGGGAGCATACAATGAGCAGTTCTTC.

The chain joins TRBV4-3 to TRBJ2-3; 9 positions agree with TRBD2. V was pared by 3 bases and J by 3 bases, with 7 bases of the junction left unmatched. CDR3 length: 16 amino acids. Germline loops: CDR1 LGHNA, CDR2 YSLEER. The DNA of the CDR3 is TGCGCCAGCAGCCAGGGAAGCGGGGGGAGTACAGATACGCAGTATTTT. This encodes CASSQGSGGSTDTQYF.